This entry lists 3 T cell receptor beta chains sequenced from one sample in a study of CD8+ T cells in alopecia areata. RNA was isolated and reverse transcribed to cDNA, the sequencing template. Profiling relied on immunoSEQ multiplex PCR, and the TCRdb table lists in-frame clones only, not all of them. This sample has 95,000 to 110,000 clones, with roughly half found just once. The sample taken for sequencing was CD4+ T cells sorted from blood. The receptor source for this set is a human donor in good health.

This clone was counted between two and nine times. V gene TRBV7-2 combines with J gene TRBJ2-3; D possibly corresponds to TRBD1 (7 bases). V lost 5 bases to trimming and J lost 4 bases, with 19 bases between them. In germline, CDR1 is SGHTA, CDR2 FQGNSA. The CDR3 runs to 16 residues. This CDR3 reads CASSPRGRGWADTQYF. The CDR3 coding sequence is TGTGCCAGCAGCCCGCGGGGCAGGGGGTGGGCAGATACGCAGTATTTT.

The CDR3: CSVEDRQGAEQYF. The CDR3 DNA reads as TGCAGCGTTGAAGATCGGCAGGGCGCCGAGCAGTACTTC. This chain joins TRBV29-1 and TRBJ2-7, with a weak D call TRBD1 (5 bases). Germline CDR1 and CDR2: SQVTM and ANQGSEA. CDR3 length equals 13 residues. Trimming removed 0 bases at V and 6 bases at J, with 12 bases between.

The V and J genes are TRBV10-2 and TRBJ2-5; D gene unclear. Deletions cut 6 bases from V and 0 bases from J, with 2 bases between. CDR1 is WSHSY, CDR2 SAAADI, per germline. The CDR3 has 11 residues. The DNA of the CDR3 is TGCGCCAGCAGATACCAAGAGACCCAGTACTTC. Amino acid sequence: CASRYQETQYF.